This T cell receptor (beta chain) was captured by sequencing in a study of T cells in tuberculosis. Turning to the study itself: CD1B tetramers identified T cells specific for mycobacterial lipid GMM.

CDR1 and CDR2 (germline): SGHTA, FQGNSA. Trimming at V came to 2 bases and at J to 10 bases, leaving 16 bases not matched to a gene. The CDR3 is made up of 16 amino acids. The method was immunoSEQ multiplex PCR; TCRdb's version includes in-frame clones alone and lacks a portion of them. The sample holds more than 30,000 clones, approximately 93% seen once. The sequenced material came from PBMCs. This sequence originates from a donor between 10 and 29 years old with latent tuberculosis or without tuberculosis infection. The rearrangement links TRBV7-2 to TRBJ2-7, with 8 bases matching TRBD1. CDR3 protein: CASSLSRTGRPLGQYF. The CDR3 DNA reads TGTGCCAGCAGCTTATCGCGGACAGGGCGTCCGTTGGGACAGTACTTC.